These T cell receptor beta chains were read from a single sample in a study of blood T cell repertoires in COVID-19. Clones were read by immunoSEQ multiplex PCR, and TCRdb kept only the in-frame ones, dropping some. The table has more than 200,000 clones, approximately 86% seen once; the top ten hold under 2%. Sequenced sample: peripheral blood. These TCRs come from a man aged 25 to 40 with active or convalescent COVID-19. Each CDR3 is given with its conserved first and last residue. The D gene is left open where the match is weak. Where a row states a size, it is once, few, many or the class of an expanded clone; other rows omit it.

V: TRBV6-2/TRBV6-3; J: TRBJ2-1; size: NA; D: TRBD2; DNA: TGTGCCAGCAGTTACTCCTCAGCGGGGGGCAATGAGCAGTTCTTC; CDR3: CASSYSSAGGNEQFF
V: TRBV7-9; J: TRBJ1-4; size: NA; D: NA; DNA: TGTGCCAGCAGCTACGAGGCAACTAATGAAAAACTGTTTTTT; CDR3: CASSYEATNEKLFF
V: TRBV18; J: TRBJ2-2; size: NA; D: TRBD1; DNA: TGTGCCAGCTCATCATCCCGAGGACAGGTGGCTTTCTGGGAGCTGTTTTTT; CDR3: CASSSSRGQVAFWELFF
V: TRBV30; J: TRBJ2-2; size: NA; D: TRBD2; DNA: TGTGCCTGGAGTAAGGCTAGCGGGGCCCGAAGGGGGGAGCTGTTTTTT; CDR3: CAWSKASGARRGELFF
V: TRBV19; J: TRBJ1-5; size: NA; D: NA; DNA: TGTGCCAGTAGTGTCGATCGGGAGGGGAGCAATCAGCCCCAGCATTTT; CDR3: CASSVDREGSNQPQHF
V: TRBV6-5; J: TRBJ2-7; size: NA; D: NA; DNA: TGTGCCAGCCTCGGCGGGCCCTTAGCCTACGAGCAGTACTTC; CDR3: CASLGGPLAYEQYF
V: TRBV30; J: TRBJ2-3; size: NA; D: NA; DNA: TGTGCCTGTAACTTGGGGGGGCGAAGGACAGATACGCAGTATTTT; CDR3: CACNLGGRRTDTQYF
V: TRBV7-3; J: TRBJ1-2; size: NA; D: TRBD1; DNA: TGTGCCAGCAGCCCCCAGGGACAGGACCCTAACTATGGCTACACCTTC; CDR3: CASSPQGQDPNYGYTF
V: TRBV19; J: TRBJ2-6; size: NA; D: NA; DNA: TGTGCCAGTAGTGCCGATCGGACAGGACTACTCTCTGGGGCCAACGTCCTGACTTTC; CDR3: CASSADRTGLLSGANVLTF
V: TRBV6-5; J: TRBJ2-3; size: once; D: NA; DNA: TGTGCCAGCAGGGATCTTCAGCGGGGCACAGATACGCAGTATTTT; CDR3: CASRDLQRGTDTQYF
V: TRBV9; J: TRBJ1-2; size: NA; D: NA; DNA: TGTGCCAGCAGCGGACCAATAAAGGGGCTGTATGGCTACACCTTT; CDR3: CASSGPIKGLYGYTF
V: TRBV4-3; J: TRBJ1-5; size: NA; D: NA; DNA: TGCGCCAGCAGCCAAGAATTGGGGGGAAATCAGCCCCAGCATTTT; CDR3: CASSQELGGNQPQHF
V: TRBV7-2; J: TRBJ2-7; size: few; D: NA; DNA: TGTGCAATCGGCAGCGCCGAGCAGTACTTC; CDR3: CAIGSAEQYF
V: TRBV18; J: TRBJ2-7; size: NA; D: TRBD2; DNA: TGTGCCAGCTCACCACTAGCGGGGGGTGTAGACGAGCAGTACTTC; CDR3: CASSPLAGGVDEQYF
V: TRBV27; J: TRBJ1-5; size: NA; D: NA; DNA: TGTGCCAGCAGTTTAGGGGGGGCTGGGCAGCCCCAGCATTTT; CDR3: CASSLGGAGQPQHF
V: TRBV6-5; J: TRBJ2-5; size: NA; D: NA; DNA: TGTGCCAGCAGTTACTCCCCAGGGAAAGAGACCCAGTACTTC; CDR3: CASSYSPGKETQYF
V: TRBV15; J: TRBJ1-5; size: NA; D: TRBD1; DNA: TGTGCCACCAGCAGAGATCCGGGACAGAAGTATCAGCCCCAGCATTTT; CDR3: CATSRDPGQKYQPQHF
V: TRBV4-3; J: TRBJ2-7; size: once; D: TRBD1; DNA: TGCGCCAGCAGCCAGGCCGGGACAGGGTACGAGCAGTACTTC; CDR3: CASSQAGTGYEQYF
V: TRBV3-1/TRBV3-2; J: TRBJ1-3; size: NA; D: TRBD1; DNA: TGTGCCAGCAACCAACACAGGGGGACTGGAAACACCATATATTTT; CDR3: CASNQHRGTGNTIYF
V: TRBV12-3/TRBV12-4; J: TRBJ1-2; size: NA; D: NA; DNA: TGTGCCAGCACATGGGGCACTAACTATGGCTACACCTTC; CDR3: CASTWGTNYGYTF
V: TRBV10-3; J: TRBJ1-2; size: NA; D: NA; DNA: TGTGCCATCAGTGAGTCTTCGGGGAGCTATGGCTACACCTTC; CDR3: CAISESSGSYGYTF
V: TRBV4-3; J: TRBJ2-3; size: NA; D: NA; DNA: TGCGCCAGCAGCCAAGATTTCGGAGTAGCAATAAGCACAGATACGCAGTATTTT; CDR3: CASSQDFGVAISTDTQYF
V: TRBV27; J: TRBJ1-4; size: NA; D: NA; DNA: TGTGCCAGCACAGGAGGATATGGTGAAAAACTGTTTTTT; CDR3: CASTGGYGEKLFF
V: TRBV2; J: TRBJ1-2; size: NA; D: NA; DNA: TGTGCCAGCAGTGAACACAGCTTCTATGGCTACACCTTC; CDR3: CASSEHSFYGYTF
V: TRBV19; J: TRBJ2-1; size: NA; D: NA; DNA: TGTGCCAGTAGTCTTCGGACTGCCGGGAATGAGCAGTTCTTC; CDR3: CASSLRTAGNEQFF
V: TRBV2; J: TRBJ1-5; size: NA; D: NA; DNA: TGTGCCAGCAGGCAGGGGAATATTAACGGTCAGCCCCAGCATTTT; CDR3: CASRQGNINGQPQHF
V: TRBV6-5; J: TRBJ1-2; size: NA; D: NA; DNA: TGTGCCAGCAAAACAGGATCTGGCTTCTATGAGGGCTACACCTTC; CDR3: CASKTGSGFYEGYTF
V: TRBV28; J: TRBJ2-5; size: NA; D: TRBD2; DNA: TGTGCCAGCACCCCCGGGGGGGCCTTGGAGACCCAGTACTTC; CDR3: CASTPGGALETQYF
V: TRBV6-1; J: TRBJ1-5; size: NA; D: NA; DNA: TGTGCCAGCAGTGAAGAACGGGATCAGCCCCAGCATTTT; CDR3: CASSEERDQPQHF
V: TRBV19; J: TRBJ1-5; size: NA; D: TRBD1; DNA: TGTGCCAGCCGGGACAGTTTTTACCAGCCCCAGCATTTT; CDR3: CASRDSFYQPQHF
V: TRBV15; J: TRBJ1-5; size: NA; D: TRBD1; DNA: TGTGCCACCAGCGGAGACAGGGGGCGACAGCCCCAGCATTTT; CDR3: CATSGDRGRQPQHF
V: TRBV5-1; J: TRBJ2-1; size: once; D: TRBD1; DNA: TGCGCCAGCAGCTTCCCAGAACAGGGGGTCAATGAGCAGTTCTTC; CDR3: CASSFPEQGVNEQFF
V: TRBV27; J: TRBJ1-2; size: NA; D: TRBD1; DNA: TGTGCCAGCAGTTTAACAGGGGGGTATGGCTACACCTTC; CDR3: CASSLTGGYGYTF
V: TRBV5-1; J: TRBJ1-1; size: NA; D: NA; DNA: TGCGCCAGCAGCTTGATTGGCGGGCAGAACACTGAAGCTTTCTTT; CDR3: CASSLIGGQNTEAFF
V: TRBV7-3; J: TRBJ2-1; size: NA; D: TRBD2; DNA: TGTGCCAGCAGTCTTCTGACTAGCGGGAACAATGAGCAGTTCTTC; CDR3: CASSLLTSGNNEQFF
V: TRBV10-1; J: TRBJ1-1; size: NA; D: NA; DNA: TGCGCCAGCAGTGAGTCCGGGACGGACTACTTAGCTTTCTTT; CDR3: CASSESGTDYLAFF
V: TRBV29-1; J: TRBJ2-3; size: NA; D: NA; DNA: TGCAGCGTCCTCAACCAGGCGTCCGATACGCAGTATTTT; CDR3: CSVLNQASDTQYF
V: TRBV12-3/TRBV12-4; J: TRBJ1-2; size: NA; D: NA; DNA: TGTGCCAGCAGTTTAGGAGTAGACTGGGGCTACACCTTC; CDR3: CASSLGVDWGYTF